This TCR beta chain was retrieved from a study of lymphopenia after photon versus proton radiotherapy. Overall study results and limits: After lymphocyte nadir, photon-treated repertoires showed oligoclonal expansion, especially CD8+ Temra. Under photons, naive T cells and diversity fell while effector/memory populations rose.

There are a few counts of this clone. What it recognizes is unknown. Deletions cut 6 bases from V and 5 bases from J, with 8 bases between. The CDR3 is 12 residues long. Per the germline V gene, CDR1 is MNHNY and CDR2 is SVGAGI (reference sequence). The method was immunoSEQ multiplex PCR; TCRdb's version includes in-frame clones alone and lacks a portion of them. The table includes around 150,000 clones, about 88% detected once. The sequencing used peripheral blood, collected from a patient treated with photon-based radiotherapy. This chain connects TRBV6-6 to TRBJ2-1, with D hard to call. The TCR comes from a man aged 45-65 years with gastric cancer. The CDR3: CASSERNNEQFF. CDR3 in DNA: TGTGCCAGCAGCGAACGGAACAATGAGCAGTTCTTC.